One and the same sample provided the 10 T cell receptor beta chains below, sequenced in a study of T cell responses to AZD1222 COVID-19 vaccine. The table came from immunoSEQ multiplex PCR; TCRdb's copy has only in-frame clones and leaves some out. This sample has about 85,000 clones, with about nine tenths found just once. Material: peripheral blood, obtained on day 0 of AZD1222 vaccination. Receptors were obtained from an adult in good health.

In DNA, the CDR3 is TGTGCCAGCAGCCCCGGACGGATAAGCTCCTACAATGAGCAGTTCTTC. Translation: CASSPGRISSYNEQFF. J is TRBJ2-1 and V is TRBV6-2 or TRBV6-3; D is unclear. The germline gives CDR1 MNHEY, CDR2 SVGEGT. The CDR3 length is 16 residues. V lost 6 bases and J lost 0, with 15 bases in between.

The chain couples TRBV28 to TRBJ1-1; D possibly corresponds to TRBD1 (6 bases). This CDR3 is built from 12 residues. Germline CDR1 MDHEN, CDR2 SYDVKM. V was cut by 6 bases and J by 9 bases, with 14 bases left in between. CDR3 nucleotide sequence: TGTGCCAGCAGCCTCGGGGGGGCTCAAGCTTTCTTT. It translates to CASSLGGAQAFF.

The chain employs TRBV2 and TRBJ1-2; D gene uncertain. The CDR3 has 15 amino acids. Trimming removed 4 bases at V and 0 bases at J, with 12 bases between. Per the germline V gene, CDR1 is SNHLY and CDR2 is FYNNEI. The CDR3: CASSAVQIPNYGYTF. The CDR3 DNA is TGTGCCAGCAGTGCCGTTCAGATACCTAACTATGGCTACACCTTC.

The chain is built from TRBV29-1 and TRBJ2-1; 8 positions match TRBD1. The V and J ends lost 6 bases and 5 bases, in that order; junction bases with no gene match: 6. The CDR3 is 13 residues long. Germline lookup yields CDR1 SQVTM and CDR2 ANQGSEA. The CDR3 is CSVWTGNDNEQFF. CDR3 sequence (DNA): TGCAGCGTCTGGACAGGGAATGACAATGAGCAGTTCTTC.

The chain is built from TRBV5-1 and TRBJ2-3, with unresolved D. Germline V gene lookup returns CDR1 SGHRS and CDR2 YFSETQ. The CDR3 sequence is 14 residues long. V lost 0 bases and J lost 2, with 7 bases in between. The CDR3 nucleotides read TGCGCCAGCAGCTTGGAAGCGCCCACAGATACGCAGTATTTT. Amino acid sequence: CASSLEAPTDTQYF. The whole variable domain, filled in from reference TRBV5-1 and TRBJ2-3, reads KAGVTQTPRYLIKTRGQQVTLSCSPISGHRSVSWYQQTPGQGLQFLFEYFSETQRNKGNFPGRFSGRQFSNSRSEMNVSTLELGDSALYLCASSLEAPTDTQYFGPGTRLTVL.

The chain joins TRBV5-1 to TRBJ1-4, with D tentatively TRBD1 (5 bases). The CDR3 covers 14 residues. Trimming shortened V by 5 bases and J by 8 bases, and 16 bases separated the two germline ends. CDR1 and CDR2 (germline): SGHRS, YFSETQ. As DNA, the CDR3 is TGCGCCAGCAGGACCAGGGAAGGGGAAGAAAAACTGTTTTTT. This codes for CASRTREGEEKLFF.

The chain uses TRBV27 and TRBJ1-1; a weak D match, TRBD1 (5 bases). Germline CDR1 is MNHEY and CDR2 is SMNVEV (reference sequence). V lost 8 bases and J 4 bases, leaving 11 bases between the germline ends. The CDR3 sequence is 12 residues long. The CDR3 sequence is CASRRGATEAFF. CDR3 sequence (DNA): TGTGCCAGCCGGCGGGGCGCCACTGAAGCTTTCTTT.

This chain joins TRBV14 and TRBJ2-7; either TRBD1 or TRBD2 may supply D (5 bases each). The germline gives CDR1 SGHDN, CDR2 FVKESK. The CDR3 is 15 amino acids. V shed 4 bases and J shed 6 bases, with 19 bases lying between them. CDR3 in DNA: TGTGCCAGCAGCCCCCATAGATGGGGGTTGCGCGAGCAGTACTTC. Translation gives CASSPHRWGLREQYF.

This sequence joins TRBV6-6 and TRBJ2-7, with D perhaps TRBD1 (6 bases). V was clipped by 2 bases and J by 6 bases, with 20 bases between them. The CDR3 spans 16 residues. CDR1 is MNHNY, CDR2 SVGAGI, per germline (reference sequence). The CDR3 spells CASSYPGTKGPSEQYF. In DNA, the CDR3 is TGTGCCAGCAGTTACCCCGGGACAAAGGGCCCCTCCGAGCAGTACTTC.

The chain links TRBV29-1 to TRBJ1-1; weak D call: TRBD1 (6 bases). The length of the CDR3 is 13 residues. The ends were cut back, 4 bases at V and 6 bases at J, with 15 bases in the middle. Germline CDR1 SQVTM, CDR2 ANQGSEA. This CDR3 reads CSVGGGLGPEAFF. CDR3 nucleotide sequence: TGCAGCGTTGGGGGGGGCTTGGGACCTGAAGCTTTCTTT.